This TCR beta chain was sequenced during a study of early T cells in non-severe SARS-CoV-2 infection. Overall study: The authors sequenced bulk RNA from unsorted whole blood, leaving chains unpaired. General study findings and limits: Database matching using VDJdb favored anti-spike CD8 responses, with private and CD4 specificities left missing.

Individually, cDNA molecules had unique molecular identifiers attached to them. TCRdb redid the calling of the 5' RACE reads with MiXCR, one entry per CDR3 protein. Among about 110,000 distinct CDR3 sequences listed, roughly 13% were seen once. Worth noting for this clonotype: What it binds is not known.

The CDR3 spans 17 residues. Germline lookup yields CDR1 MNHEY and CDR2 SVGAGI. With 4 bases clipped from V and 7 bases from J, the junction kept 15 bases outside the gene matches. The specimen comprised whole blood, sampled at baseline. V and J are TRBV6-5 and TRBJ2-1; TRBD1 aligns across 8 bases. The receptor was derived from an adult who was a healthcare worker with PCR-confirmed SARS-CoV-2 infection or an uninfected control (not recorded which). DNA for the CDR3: TGTGCCAGCAGTTCCCTTCAGGGGGCAGGTGTTCGGAATGAGCAGTTCTTC. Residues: CASSSLQGAGVRNEQFF.